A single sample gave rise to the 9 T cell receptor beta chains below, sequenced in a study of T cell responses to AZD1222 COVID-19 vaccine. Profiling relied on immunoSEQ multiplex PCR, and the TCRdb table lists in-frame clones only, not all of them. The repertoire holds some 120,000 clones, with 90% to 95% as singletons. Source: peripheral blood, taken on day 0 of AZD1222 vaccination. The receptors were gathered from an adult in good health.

The DNA for the CDR3 is TGCAGCGTCCTAAGGTTGGCGAACACTGAAGCTTTCTTT. It codes for CSVLRLANTEAFF. The V and J genes are TRBV29-1 and TRBJ1-1; D call uncertain. The CDR3 is 13 amino acids. V gave up 6 bases and J gave up 1 base, with 12 bases separating them. Germline V gene sequence: CDR1 SQVTM, CDR2 ANQGSEA.

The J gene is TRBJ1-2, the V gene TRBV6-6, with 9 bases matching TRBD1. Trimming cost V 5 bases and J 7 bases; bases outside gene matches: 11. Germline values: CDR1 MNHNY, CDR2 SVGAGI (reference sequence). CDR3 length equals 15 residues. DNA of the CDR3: TGTGCCAGCAGTACCCGCGGGACAGGGCGGATTGGCTACACCTTC. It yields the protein CASSTRGTGRIGYTF.

The CDR3 loop reads CASSLGGGTYNEQFF. The CDR3 DNA sequence: TGTGCCAGCAGCCTCGGGGGGGGGACCTACAATGAGCAGTTCTTC. This chain uses TRBV28 with TRBJ2-1; 8 bases match TRBD2. From germline, CDR1 is MDHEN and CDR2 SYDVKM. V dropped 6 bases and J dropped 2; count of bases not matched to a gene: 6. This CDR3 has 15 residues.

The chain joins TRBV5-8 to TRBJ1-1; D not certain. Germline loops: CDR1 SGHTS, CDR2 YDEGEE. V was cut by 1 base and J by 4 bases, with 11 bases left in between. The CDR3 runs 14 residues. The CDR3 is CASSLWRRVTEAFF. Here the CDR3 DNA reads TGTGCCAGCAGCTTGTGGCGGAGGGTCACTGAAGCTTTCTTT.

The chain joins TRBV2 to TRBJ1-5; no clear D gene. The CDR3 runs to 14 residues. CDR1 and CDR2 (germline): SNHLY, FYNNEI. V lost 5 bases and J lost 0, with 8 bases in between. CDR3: CASSRVFSNQPQHF. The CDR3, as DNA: TGTGCCAGCAGTCGGGTCTTTAGCAATCAGCCCCAGCATTTT.

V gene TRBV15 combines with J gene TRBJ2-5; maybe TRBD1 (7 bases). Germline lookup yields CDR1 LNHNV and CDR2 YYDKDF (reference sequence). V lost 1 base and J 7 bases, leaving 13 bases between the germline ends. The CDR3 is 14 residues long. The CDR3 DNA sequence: TGTGCCACCAGCAGAGGGGGGAGGACAGGGACCCAGTACTTC. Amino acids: CATSRGGRTGTQYF. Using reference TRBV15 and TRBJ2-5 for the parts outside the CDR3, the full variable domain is DAMVIQNPRYQVTQFGKPVTLSCSQTLNHNVMYWYQQKSSQAPKLLFHYYDKDFNNEADTPDNFQSRRPNTSFCFLDIRSPGLGDTAMYLCATSRGGRTGTQYFGPGTRLLVL.

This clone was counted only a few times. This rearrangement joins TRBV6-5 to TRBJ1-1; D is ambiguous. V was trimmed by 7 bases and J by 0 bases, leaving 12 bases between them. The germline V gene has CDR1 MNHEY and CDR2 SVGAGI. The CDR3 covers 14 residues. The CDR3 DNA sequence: TGTGCCAGCATGATAGGATGGGTGAACACTGAAGCTTTCTTT. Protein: CASMIGWVNTEAFF.

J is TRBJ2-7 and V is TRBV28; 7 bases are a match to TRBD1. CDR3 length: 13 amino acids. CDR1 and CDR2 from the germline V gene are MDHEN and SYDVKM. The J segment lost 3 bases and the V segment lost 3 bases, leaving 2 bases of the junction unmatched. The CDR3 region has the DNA TGTGCCAGCAGTTTGAACAGGGGCTACGAGCAGTACTTC. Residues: CASSLNRGYEQYF. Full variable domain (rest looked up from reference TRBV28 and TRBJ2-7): DVKVTQSSRYLVKRTGEKVFLECVQDMDHENMFWYRQDPGLGLRLIYFSYDVKMKEKGDIPEGYSVSREKKERFSLILESASTNQTSMYLCASSLNRGYEQYFGPGTRLTVT.

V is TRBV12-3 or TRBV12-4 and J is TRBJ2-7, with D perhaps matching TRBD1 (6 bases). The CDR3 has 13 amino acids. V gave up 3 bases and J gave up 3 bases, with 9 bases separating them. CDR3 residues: CASSLNRVYEQYF. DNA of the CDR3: TGTGCCAGCAGTTTGAACAGGGTCTACGAGCAGTACTTC.